These 13 T cell receptor beta chains came from one sample sequenced in a study of post-analysis software for immune sequencing data. Whole-study results and caveats: About five TRBV segments were more frequent in patients than controls; TRBV5-6, TRBV5-1 and TRBV20-1 belonged to this group.

Incorporated into the TCR beta cDNA libraries were unique molecular identifiers, which served to reduce PCR and sequencing biases. One entry per CDR3 protein, called by TCRdb with MiXCR from the PCR reads. Of around 400,000 distinct CDR3 sequences listed, roughly 40% are singletons. The antigens for these receptors are not known. The sample was blood. These receptors came from a girl aged 2-10 years with multiple sclerosis.

The rearrangement joins TRBV28 to TRBJ1-5; D is uncertain. The CDR3 totals 12 residues. V was pared by 6 bases and J by 6 bases, with 9 bases between. Germline V gene sequence: CDR1 MDHEN, CDR2 SYDVKM. CDR3 region: CASRESGQPQHF. The DNA of the CDR3 is TGTGCCAGCAGAGAATCAGGTCAGCCCCAGCATTTT. The full variable domain, completed using reference TRBV28 and TRBJ1-5, is DVKVTQSSRYLVKRTGEKVFLECVQDMDHENMFWYRQDPGLGLRLIYFSYDVKMKEKGDIPEGYSVSREKKERFSLILESASTNQTSMYLCASRESGQPQHFGDGTRLSIL.

V usage is TRBV12-3 or TRBV12-4 and J usage is TRBJ2-3; 7 nucleotides align to TRBD2. The V gene end was trimmed by 2 bases and the J gene end by 2 bases; junction bases not matched to a gene: 7. CDR3 length equals 16 residues. The CDR3 loop reads CASSLRPAGLTDTQYF. CDR3 bases: TGTGCCAGCAGTTTAAGGCCAGCGGGACTCACAGATACGCAGTATTTT.

This clonotype came up once. V gene TRBV7-2 combines with J gene TRBJ2-2; TRBD2 agrees at 7 bases. CDR1 is SGHTA and CDR2 is FQGNSA in the germline V gene. The CDR3 covers 18 residues. With V trimmed by 3 bases and J by 3 bases, 13 bases remained unmatched. The CDR3 is CASSFSRSAGEYTGELFF. In nucleotides, the CDR3 is TGTGCCAGCAGCTTTAGCAGGTCGGCGGGAGAGTACACCGGGGAGCTGTTTTTT.

This clonotype was detected only a few times. The V call is TRBV15, the J call TRBJ2-7; the D is unclear. Germline loops: CDR1 LNHNV, CDR2 YYDKDF (reference sequence). The germline V and J ends were trimmed by 0 bases and 3 bases, with 9 bases remaining between them. The CDR3 contains 14 residues. This CDR3 is CATSRDPKNYEQYF. The CDR3 bases are TGTGCCACCAGCAGAGATCCGAAGAACTACGAGCAGTACTTC.

This chain connects TRBV20-1 to TRBJ1-2; D ambiguous. The CDR3 runs to 14 residues. Germline V gene sequence: CDR1 DFQATT, CDR2 SNEGSKA (reference sequence). V lost 0 bases and J lost 10, with 18 bases in between. CDR3 DNA sequence: TGCAGTGCTAGAGATAGAGGGAACGGGGATTCCTACACCTTC. This sequence encodes CSARDRGNGDSYTF.

This chain joins TRBV7-9 and TRBJ1-4, with 7 bases lining up with TRBD1. CDR1 is SEHNR and CDR2 is FQNEAQ in the germline V gene (reference sequence). V dropped 4 bases and J dropped 8; count of bases not matched to a gene: 7. This CDR3 spans 14 amino acids. This chain's CDR3 is CASSSGTVGEKLFF. The CDR3 DNA sequence: TGTGCCAGCAGCTCCGGGACAGTTGGAGAAAAACTGTTTTTT. Full variable domain (remainder filled in from reference TRBV7-9 and TRBJ1-4): DTGVSQNPRHKITKRGQNVTFRCDPISEHNRLYWYRQTLGQGPEFLTYFQNEAQLEKSRLLSDRFSAERPKGSFSTLEIQRTEQGDSAMYLCASSSGTVGEKLFFGSGTQLSVL.

The chain recombines TRBV13 with TRBJ1-2; 8 bases map to TRBD1. Germline-derived CDR1 and CDR2 are PRHDT and FYEKMQ (reference sequence). The CDR3 is 15 residues long. V dropped 5 bases and J dropped 3; count of bases not matched to a gene: 8. CDR3 bases: TGTGCCAGCAGCGTCGACCAGGGGGCTTACTATGGCTACACCTTC. This translates into CASSVDQGAYYGYTF.

This chain links TRBV5-1 with TRBJ2-6; D is ambiguous. CDR1 is SGHRS and CDR2 is YFSETQ in the germline V gene. V was pared by 2 bases and J by 0 bases, with 9 bases between. This CDR3 is built from 16 residues. CDR3 loop: CASSLQLNSGANVLTF. The CDR3 DNA sequence: TGCGCCAGCAGCTTACAGCTCAACTCTGGGGCCAACGTCCTGACTTTC.

This chain links TRBV20-1 with TRBJ2-7; 9 bases match TRBD2. Per the germline V gene, CDR1 is DFQATT and CDR2 is SNEGSKA (reference sequence). CDR3 length: 14 amino acids. V was clipped by 5 bases and J by 2 bases; unmatched bases: 7. The DNA of the CDR3 is TGCAGTGCTGAGAGCGGGGGGAAACCCTACGAGCAGTACTTC. It translates to CSAESGGKPYEQYF.

This clonotype has only one observation. V and J are TRBV28 and TRBJ2-1, with 8 bases lining up with TRBD1. Unmatched junction bases numbered 10, after V lost 4 bases and J lost 8 bases. CDR1 and CDR2 (germline): MDHEN, SYDVKM. This CDR3 is 15 amino acids long. CDR3 protein: CASSSGGAVSDEQFF. The CDR3 DNA reads as TGTGCCAGCAGTTCAGGGGGCGCAGTATCGGATGAGCAGTTCTTC.

The chain is built from TRBV7-9 and TRBJ2-6; no definite D call. CDR1 and CDR2 (germline): SEHNR, FQNEAQ (reference sequence). The ends were cut back, 5 bases at V and 2 bases at J, with 7 bases in the middle. The CDR3 has 14 amino acids. The CDR3 sequence is CASSPTPGANVLTF. The CDR3 nucleotides read TGTGCCAGCAGCCCAACACCTGGGGCCAACGTCCTGACTTTC.

The chain combines TRBV21-1 with TRBJ1-1; TRBD1 was called by the table and not checked on the DNA. TRBV21-1 is an annotated pseudogene. The CDR3 contains 19 residues. The CDR3 sequence is CASSKLAECTGDTNTEAFF. The CDR3 region has the DNA TGTGCCAGCAGCAAACTAGCTGAGTGCACAGGGGATACCAACACTGAAGCTTTCTTT.

This clonotype was found a few times. The J gene is TRBJ1-1, the V gene TRBV7-8; the D gene is possibly TRBD1 (6 bases). CDR1 is SGHVS and CDR2 is FQNEAQ in the germline V gene. CDR3 length equals 12 residues. V lost 1 base and J 6 bases, leaving 6 bases between the germline ends. In DNA, the CDR3 is TGTGCCAGCAGCTTAGACAGGGCTGAAGCTTTCTTT. Translation gives CASSLDRAEAFF. The full variable domain, rest sourced from reference TRBV7-8 and TRBJ1-1, is GAGVSQSPRYKVAKRGQDVALRCDPISGHVSLFWYQQALGQGPEFLTYFQNEAQLDKSGLPSDRFFAERPEGSVSTLKIQRTQQEDSAVYLCASSLDRAEAFFGQGTRLTVV.